This T cell receptor beta chain was recovered during a study of cytotoxic CD8 clonotypes in ibrutinib-treated CLL. Findings of the study overall: Clonality went up at the time of ibrutinib response, stayed stable in sustained remission, and later dropped back toward its baseline level at progression.

This CDR3 spans 14 amino acids. V trimming: 11 bases; J trimming: 0 bases; junction bases outside the gene matches: 10. Germline CDR1 reads ENHRY; CDR2 reads SYGVKD. Comment on this clone: Its antigen remains unknown.

The repertoire was sequenced with immunoSEQ multiplex PCR; TCRdb's copy has only in-frame clones and lacks some. This sample has around 150,000 clones, with over 75% found just once. With cryopreserved PBMCs as the source, 1.5 to 2.5 micrograms of genomic DNA went to TCR beta libraries. The rearrangement uses TRBV10-3 and TRBJ2-7; TRBD1 matches at 7 bases. The sample in question was PBMCs, obtained at disease progression, from a patient treated with ibrutinib. The clonotype originates from a human donor with chronic lymphocytic leukemia. The CDR3 region is CAHKAQGDSYEQYF. The DNA of the CDR3 is TGTGCCCACAAAGCCCAGGGGGACTCCTACGAGCAGTACTTC.